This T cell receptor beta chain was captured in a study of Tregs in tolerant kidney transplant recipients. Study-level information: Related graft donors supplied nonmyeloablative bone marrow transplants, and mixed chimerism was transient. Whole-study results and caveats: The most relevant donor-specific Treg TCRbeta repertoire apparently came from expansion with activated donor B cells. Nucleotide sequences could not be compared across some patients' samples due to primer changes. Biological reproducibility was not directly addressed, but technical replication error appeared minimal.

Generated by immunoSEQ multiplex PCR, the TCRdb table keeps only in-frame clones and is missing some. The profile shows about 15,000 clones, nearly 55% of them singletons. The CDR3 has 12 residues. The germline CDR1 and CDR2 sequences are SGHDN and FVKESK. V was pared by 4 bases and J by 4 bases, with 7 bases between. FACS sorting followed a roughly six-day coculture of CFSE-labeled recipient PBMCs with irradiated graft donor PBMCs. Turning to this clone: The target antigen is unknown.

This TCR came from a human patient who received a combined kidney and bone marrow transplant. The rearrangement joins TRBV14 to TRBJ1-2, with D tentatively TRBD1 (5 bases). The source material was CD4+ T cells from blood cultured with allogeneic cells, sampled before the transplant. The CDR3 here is CASSRGTYGYTF. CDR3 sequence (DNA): TGTGCCAGCAGCCGCGGGACCTATGGCTACACCTTC.